This T cell receptor (beta chain) was captured by sequencing in a study of control samples from healthy donors and cancer patients (dated by TCRdb to about 2020). Receptor libraries were prepared by the immunoSEQ multiplex PCR assay. TCRdb stores this immuneACCESS table with in-frame sequences only. Part of the clones is absent; in the studies checked, under half of the shortfall reflects unresolved V genes, and no reason is known for the rest. This sample comprises approximately 70,000 clones, 83% of them detected only once. The top ten hold 15% to 19% of the sample. This clone was detected once. Its antigen remains undetermined. The input lacks base qualities; no much larger clone sits a single base away. Taken from cysteine to phenylalanine, the CDR3 has 15 residues. Of all the DNA, just the CDR3 is kept, 45 bases in frame from base 1. Trimming takes 4 bases off V and 3 bases off J; junction bases not matched to a gene: 2. Taken from the germline V gene, the CDR1 and CDR2 loops are MNHEY and SVGEGT.

The receptor's source is a man between 60 and 70 years old in good health. The sequenced material came from blood. The V and J segments used are TRBV6-2 or TRBV6-3 and TRBJ2-4; the junction holds 11 bases that match TRBD2. At the DNA level, the sequence is TGTGCCAGCAGTTCGGGACTAGCGGTCAAAAACATTCAGTACTTC. Its protein reads: CASSSGLAVKNIQYF.